The source of this T cell receptor (beta chain) is a study of beta chain features in type 1 diabetes. CD45RO/CCR7/CD25/CD127/CD95/CD27 staining was used to isolate CD4+ naive, central memory, regulatory and stem cell-like memory cells by sorting. CDR3 size: 16 residues. V was trimmed by 4 bases and J by 5 bases, leaving 17 bases between them. Germline V gene lookup returns CDR1 SEHNR and CDR2 FQNEAQ (reference sequence). There are many counts of this clone. Sequenced material consisted of expressed TCRB transcripts (all of the isolated RNA was reverse transcribed). TCRdb keeps only in-frame clones here, not all; method: immunoSEQ multiplex PCR. The table lists about 200,000 clones, 9.5% to 13% of them singletons, with 1% to 1.5% in the top ten.

Material for sequencing was central memory CD4+ T cells from blood. The TCR originated in a man in his late teens or twenties in good health. V gene TRBV7-9 combines with J gene TRBJ2-2; TRBD1 is a possible D gene (8 bases). The DNA for the CDR3 is TGTGCCAGCAGCTGGACAGGGCGGGGGAAGACCGGGGAGCTGTTTTTT. This translates into CASSWTGRGKTGELFF.